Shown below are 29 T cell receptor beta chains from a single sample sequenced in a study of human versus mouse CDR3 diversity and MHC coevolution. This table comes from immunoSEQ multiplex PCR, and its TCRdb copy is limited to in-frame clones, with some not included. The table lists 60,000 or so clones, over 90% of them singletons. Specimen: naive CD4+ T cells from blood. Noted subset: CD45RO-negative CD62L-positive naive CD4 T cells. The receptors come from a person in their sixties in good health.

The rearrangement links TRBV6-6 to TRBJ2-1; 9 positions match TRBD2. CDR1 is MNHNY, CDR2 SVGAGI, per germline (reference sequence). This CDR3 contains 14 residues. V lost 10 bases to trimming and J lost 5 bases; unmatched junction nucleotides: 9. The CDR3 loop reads CATTWASGNNEQFF. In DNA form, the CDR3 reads TGTGCCACCACCTGGGCTAGCGGGAACAATGAGCAGTTCTTC.

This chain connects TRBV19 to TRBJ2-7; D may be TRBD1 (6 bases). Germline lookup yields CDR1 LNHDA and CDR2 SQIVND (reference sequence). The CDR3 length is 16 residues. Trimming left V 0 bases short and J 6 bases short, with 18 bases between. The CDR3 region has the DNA TGTGCCAGTAGTATAGAGGGCAGGGGCGGTCATCCCGAGCAGTACTTC. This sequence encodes CASSIEGRGGHPEQYF.

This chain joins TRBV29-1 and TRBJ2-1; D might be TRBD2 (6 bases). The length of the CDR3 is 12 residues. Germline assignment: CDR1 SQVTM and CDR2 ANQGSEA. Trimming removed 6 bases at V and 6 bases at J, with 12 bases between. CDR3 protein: CSVDPGGNEQFF. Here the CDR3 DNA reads TGCAGCGTCGACCCCGGGGGCAATGAGCAGTTCTTC.

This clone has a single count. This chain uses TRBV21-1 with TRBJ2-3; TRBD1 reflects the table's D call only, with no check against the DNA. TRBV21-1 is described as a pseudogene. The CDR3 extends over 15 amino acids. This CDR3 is CASSRQGAGTDTQYF. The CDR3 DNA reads TGTGCCAGCAGCCGACAGGGGGCGGGCACAGATACGCAGTATTTT.

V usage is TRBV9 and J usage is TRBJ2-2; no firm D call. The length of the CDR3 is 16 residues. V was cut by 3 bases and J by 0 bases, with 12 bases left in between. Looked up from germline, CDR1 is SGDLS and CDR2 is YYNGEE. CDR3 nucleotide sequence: TGTGCCAGCAGCGGTGGAGACTCGACGAACACCGGGGAGCTGTTTTTT. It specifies CASSGGDSTNTGELFF.

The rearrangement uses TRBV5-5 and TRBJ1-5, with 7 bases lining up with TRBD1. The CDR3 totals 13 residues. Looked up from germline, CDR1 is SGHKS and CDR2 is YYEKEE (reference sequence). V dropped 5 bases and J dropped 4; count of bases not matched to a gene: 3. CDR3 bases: TGTGCCAGCAGTACGACAGGGAATCAGCCCCAGCATTTT. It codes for CASSTTGNQPQHF.

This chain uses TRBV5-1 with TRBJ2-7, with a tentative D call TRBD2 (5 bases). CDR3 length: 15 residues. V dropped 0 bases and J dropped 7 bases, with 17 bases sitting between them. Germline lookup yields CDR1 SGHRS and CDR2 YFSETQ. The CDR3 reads CASSLGPGGFGEQYF. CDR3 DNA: TGCGCCAGCAGCTTGGGGCCAGGAGGATTTGGAGAGCAGTACTTC. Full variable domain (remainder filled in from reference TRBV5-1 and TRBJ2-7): KAGVTQTPRYLIKTRGQQVTLSCSPISGHRSVSWYQQTPGQGLQFLFEYFSETQRNKGNFPGRFSGRQFSNSRSEMNVSTLELGDSALYLCASSLGPGGFGEQYFGPGTRLTVT.

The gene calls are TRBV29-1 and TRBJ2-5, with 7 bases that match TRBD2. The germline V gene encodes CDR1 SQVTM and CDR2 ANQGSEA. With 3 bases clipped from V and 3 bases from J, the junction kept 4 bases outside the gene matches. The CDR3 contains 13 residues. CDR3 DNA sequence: TGCAGCGTTGAGATGCTAGCGGAAGAGACCCAGTACTTC. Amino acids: CSVEMLAEETQYF.

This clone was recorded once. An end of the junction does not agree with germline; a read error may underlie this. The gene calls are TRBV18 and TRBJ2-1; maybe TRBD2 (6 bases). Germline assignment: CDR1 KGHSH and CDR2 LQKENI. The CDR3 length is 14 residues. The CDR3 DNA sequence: TGTGCCAGCTCACCAGGGGAGGAGAACAATGGGCAGTTCTTC. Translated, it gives CASSPGEENNGQFF.

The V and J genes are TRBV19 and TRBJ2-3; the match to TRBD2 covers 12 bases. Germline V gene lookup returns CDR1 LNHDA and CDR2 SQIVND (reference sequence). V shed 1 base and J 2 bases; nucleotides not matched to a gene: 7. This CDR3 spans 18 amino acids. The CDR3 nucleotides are TGTGCCAGTAGTATAGGCATAGGACTAGCGGGGAACACAGATACGCAGTATTTT. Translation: CASSIGIGLAGNTDTQYF.

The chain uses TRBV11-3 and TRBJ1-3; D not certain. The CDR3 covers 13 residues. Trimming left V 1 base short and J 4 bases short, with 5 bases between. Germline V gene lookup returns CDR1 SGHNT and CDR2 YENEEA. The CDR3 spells CASSLGAGNTIYF. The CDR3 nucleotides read TGTGCCAGCAGCTTAGGAGCAGGAAACACCATATATTTT. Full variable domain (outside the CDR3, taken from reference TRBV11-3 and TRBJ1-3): EAGVVQSPRYKIIEKKQPVAFWCNPISGHNTLYWYLQNLGQGPELLIRYENEEAVDDSQLPKDRFSAERLKGVDSTLKIQPAELGDSAVYLCASSLGAGNTIYFGEGSWLTVV.

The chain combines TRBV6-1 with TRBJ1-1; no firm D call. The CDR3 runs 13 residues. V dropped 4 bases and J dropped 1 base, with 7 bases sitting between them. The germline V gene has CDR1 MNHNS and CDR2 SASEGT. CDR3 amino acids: CASSAQPNTEAFF. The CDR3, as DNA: TGTGCCAGCAGTGCACAACCGAACACTGAAGCTTTCTTT.

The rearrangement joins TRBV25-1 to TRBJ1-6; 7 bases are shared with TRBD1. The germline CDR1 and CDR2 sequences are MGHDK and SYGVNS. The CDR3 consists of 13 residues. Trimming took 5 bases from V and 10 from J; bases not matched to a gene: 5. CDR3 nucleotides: TGTGCCAGCAGTAGCGACAGGGCCTCACCCCTCCACTTT. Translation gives CASSSDRASPLHF.

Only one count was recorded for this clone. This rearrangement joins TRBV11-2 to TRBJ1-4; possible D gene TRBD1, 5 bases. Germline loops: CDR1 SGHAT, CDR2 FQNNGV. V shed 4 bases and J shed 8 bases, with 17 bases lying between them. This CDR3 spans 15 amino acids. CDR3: CASSSNPGGEEKLFF. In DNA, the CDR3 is TGTGCCAGCAGCTCCAATCCTGGGGGGGAAGAAAAACTGTTTTTT.

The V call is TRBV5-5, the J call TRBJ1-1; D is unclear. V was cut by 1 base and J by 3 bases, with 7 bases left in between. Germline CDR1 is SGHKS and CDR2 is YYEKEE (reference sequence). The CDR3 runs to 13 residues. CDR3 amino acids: CASSLTKDTEAFF. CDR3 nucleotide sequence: TGTGCCAGCAGCTTGACTAAGGACACTGAAGCTTTCTTT. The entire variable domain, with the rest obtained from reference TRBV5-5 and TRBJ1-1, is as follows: DAGVTQSPTHLIKTRGQQVTLRCSPISGHKSVSWYQQVLGQGPQFIFQYYEKEERGRGNFPDRFSARQFPNYSSELNVNALLLGDSALYLCASSLTKDTEAFFGQGTRLTVV.

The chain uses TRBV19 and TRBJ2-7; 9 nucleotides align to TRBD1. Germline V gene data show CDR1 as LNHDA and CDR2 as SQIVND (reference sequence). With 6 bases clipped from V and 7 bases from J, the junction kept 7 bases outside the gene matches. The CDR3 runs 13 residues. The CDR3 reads CASSLQGAGEQYF. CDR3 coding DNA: TGTGCCAGTAGCCTACAGGGGGCGGGTGAGCAGTACTTC. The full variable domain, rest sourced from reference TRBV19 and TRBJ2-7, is DGGITQSPKYLFRKEGQNVTLSCEQNLNHDAMYWYRQDPGQGLRLIYYSQIVNDFQKGDIAEGYSVSREKKESFPLTVTSAQKNPTAFYLCASSLQGAGEQYFGPGTRLTVT.

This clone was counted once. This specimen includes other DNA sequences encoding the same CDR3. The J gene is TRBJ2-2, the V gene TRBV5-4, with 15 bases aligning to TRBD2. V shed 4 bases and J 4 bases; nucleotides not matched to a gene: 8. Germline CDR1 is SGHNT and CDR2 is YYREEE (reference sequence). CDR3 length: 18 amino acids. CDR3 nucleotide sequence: TGTGCCAGCAGCGCCGGACTAGCGGGAGGGCCGGTCACCGGGGAGCTGTTTTTT. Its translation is CASSAGLAGGPVTGELFF. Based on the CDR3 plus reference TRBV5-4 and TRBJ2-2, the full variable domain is ETGVTQSPTHLIKTRGQQVTLRCSSQSGHNTVSWYQQALGQGPQFIFQYYREEENGRGNFPPRFSGLQFPNYSSELNVNALELDDSALYLCASSAGLAGGPVTGELFFGEGSRLTVL.

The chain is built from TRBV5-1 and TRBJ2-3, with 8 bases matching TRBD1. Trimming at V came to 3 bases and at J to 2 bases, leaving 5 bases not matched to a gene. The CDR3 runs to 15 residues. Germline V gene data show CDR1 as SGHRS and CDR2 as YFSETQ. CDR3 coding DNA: TGCGCCAGCAGCTCCCGGACAGGGTACACAGATACGCAGTATTTT. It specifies CASSSRTGYTDTQYF.

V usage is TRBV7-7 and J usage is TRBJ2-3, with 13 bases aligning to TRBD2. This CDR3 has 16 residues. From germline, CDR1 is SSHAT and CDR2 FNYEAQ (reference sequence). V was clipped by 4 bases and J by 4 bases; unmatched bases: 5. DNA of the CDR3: TGTGCCAGCAGCTCAGGACTAGCGGGAGTCCCAGATACGCAGTATTTT. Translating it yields CASSSGLAGVPDTQYF.

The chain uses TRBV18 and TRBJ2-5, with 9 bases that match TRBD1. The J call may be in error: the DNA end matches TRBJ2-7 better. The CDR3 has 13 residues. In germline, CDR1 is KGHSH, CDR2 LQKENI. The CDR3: CASAATGGYEQYF. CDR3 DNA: TGTGCCAGCGCGGCGACAGGGGGCTACGAGCAGTACTTC.

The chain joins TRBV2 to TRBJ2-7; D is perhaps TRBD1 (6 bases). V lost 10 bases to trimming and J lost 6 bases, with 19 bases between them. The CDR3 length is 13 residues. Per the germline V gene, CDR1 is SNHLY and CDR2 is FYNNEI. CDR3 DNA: TGTGCCACCACAGGGAATCTGGGTAGCGAGCAGTACTTC. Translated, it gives CATTGNLGSEQYF.

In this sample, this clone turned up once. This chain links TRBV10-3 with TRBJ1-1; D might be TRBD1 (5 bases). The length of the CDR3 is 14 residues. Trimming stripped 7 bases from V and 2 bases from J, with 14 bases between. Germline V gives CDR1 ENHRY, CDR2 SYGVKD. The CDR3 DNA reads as TGTGCCATCACCTTCGACAGCAGCAACACTGAAGCTTTCTTT. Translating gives CAITFDSSNTEAFF.

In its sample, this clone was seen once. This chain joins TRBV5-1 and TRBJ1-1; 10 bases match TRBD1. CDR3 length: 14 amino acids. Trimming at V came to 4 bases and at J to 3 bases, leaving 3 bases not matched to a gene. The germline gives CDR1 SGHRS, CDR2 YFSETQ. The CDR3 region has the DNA TGCGCCAGCAGCCCGGGACAGGGGTACACTGAAGCTTTCTTT. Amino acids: CASSPGQGYTEAFF.

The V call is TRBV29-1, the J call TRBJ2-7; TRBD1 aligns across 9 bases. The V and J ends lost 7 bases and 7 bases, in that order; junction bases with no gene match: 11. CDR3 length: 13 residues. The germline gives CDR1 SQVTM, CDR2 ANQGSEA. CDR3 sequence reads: CSASSTGQGEQYF. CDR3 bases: TGCAGCGCCTCATCTACGGGACAGGGAGAGCAGTACTTC.

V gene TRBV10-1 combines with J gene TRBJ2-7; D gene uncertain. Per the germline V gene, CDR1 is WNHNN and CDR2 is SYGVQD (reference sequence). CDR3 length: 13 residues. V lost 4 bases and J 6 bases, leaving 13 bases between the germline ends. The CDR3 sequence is CASSGAPSGEQYF. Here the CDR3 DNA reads TGCGCCAGCAGTGGGGCCCCCTCCGGCGAGCAGTACTTC.

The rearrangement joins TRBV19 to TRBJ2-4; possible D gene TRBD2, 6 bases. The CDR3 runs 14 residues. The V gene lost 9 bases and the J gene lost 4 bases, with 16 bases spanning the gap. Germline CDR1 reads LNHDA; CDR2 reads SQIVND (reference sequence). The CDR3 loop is CASDRSGGKNIQYF. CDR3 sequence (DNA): TGTGCCAGCGACCGTTCTGGGGGGAAAAACATTCAGTACTTC.

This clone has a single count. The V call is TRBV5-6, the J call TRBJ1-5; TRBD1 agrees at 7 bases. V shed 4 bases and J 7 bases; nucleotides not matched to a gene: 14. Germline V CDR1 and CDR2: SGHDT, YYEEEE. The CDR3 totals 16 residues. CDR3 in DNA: TGTGCCAGCAGCCGGAAGACAGGGAGTCTGGGGCAGCCCCAGCATTTT. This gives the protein CASSRKTGSLGQPQHF.

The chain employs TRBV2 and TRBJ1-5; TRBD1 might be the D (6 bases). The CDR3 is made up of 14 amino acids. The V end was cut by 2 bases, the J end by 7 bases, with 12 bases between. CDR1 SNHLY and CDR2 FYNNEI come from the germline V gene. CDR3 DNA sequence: TGTGCCAGCAGTGAACGGGGGGCAGGGCAGCCCCAGCATTTT. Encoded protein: CASSERGAGQPQHF.

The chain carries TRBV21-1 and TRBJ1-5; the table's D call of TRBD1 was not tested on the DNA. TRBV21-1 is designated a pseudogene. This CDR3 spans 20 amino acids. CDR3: CASSKGPKGESPHSNQPQHF. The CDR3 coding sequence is TGTGCCAGCAGCAAAGGTCCTAAGGGGGAATCCCCTCATAGCAATCAGCCCCAGCATTTT.